A single sample is the source of the 13 T cell receptor beta chains below, sequenced in a study of technical replicates of blood from a few donors. Some clones are missing from TCRdb's copy, which holds only in-frame ones; the method was immunoSEQ multiplex PCR. The sample includes approximately 65,000 clones, around 88% of them seen just once. The sequencing sample was made of PBMCs. The receptors derive from a human donor in good health. Some clones in this sample may be carry-over from other donors' samples.

CDR3 DNA sequence: TGTGCCAGCAGCTTATCTTCGTACCAAGAGACCCAGTACTTC. Translating it yields CASSLSSYQETQYF. The rearrangement joins TRBV7-2 to TRBJ2-5; D remains ambiguous. CDR3 length equals 14 residues. Germline V gene sequence: CDR1 SGHTA, CDR2 FQGNSA. Trimming left V 2 bases short and J 0 bases short, with 7 bases between.

The chain has TRBV10-1 and TRBJ2-7, with 8 bases matching TRBD1. V was clipped by 9 bases and J by 3 bases; unmatched bases: 10. This CDR3 contains 14 residues. Germline CDR1 WNHNN, CDR2 SYGVQD (reference sequence). The CDR3: CARVEWDRSYEQYF. The DNA for the CDR3 is TGCGCCAGGGTTGAGTGGGACAGGAGCTACGAGCAGTACTTC.

The rearrangement uses TRBV2 and TRBJ2-1; 12 bases are a match to TRBD2. V was clipped by 4 bases and J by 8 bases; unmatched bases: 6. The germline CDR1 and CDR2 sequences are SNHLY and FYNNEI. The CDR3 consists of 15 residues. CDR3 protein: CASSAASGGAYEQFF. CDR3 in DNA: TGTGCCAGCAGTGCGGCTAGCGGGGGGGCCTATGAGCAGTTCTTC.

The rearrangement links TRBV5-1 to TRBJ1-1, with 10 bases matching TRBD1. There are 15 residues in the CDR3. Germline V gene lookup returns CDR1 SGHRS and CDR2 YFSETQ. V shed 3 bases, J shed 4 bases, and the junction held 6 bases outside the gene matches. The CDR3 sequence: CASSSTRTGGTEAFF. CDR3 DNA: TGCGCCAGCAGCTCTACGCGGACAGGGGGCACTGAAGCTTTCTTT.

The chain has TRBV6-6 and TRBJ1-5; D is possibly TRBD1 (5 bases). V dropped 0 bases and J dropped 1 base, with 7 bases sitting between them. The CDR3 runs 15 residues. CDR1 and CDR2 (germline): MNHNY, SVGAGI (reference sequence). This chain's CDR3 is CASSYSWGSNQPQHF. Written as DNA, the CDR3 is TGTGCCAGCAGTTACTCGTGGGGCAGCAATCAGCCCCAGCATTTT.

The chain has TRBV10-3 and TRBJ2-3; no reliable D call. Per the germline V gene, CDR1 is ENHRY and CDR2 is SYGVKD. The CDR3 is 11 residues long. Trimming took 11 bases from V and 4 from J, leaving 10 bases between them. The CDR3 DNA reads TGTGCCTCAAGACAATCAGATACGCAGTATTTT. Its protein is CASRQSDTQYF.

This clone was recorded once. The V and J genes are TRBV6-6 and TRBJ2-3; D perhaps matches TRBD2 (6 bases). V lost 0 bases, J lost 2 bases, and 12 bases lay in between. Germline V gene data show CDR1 as MNHNY and CDR2 as SVGAGI (reference sequence). The CDR3 is 16 amino acids. CDR3 loop: CASSYSTSQPTDTQYF. CDR3 bases: TGTGCCAGCAGTTACTCTACTAGCCAACCCACAGATACGCAGTATTTT.

The chain carries TRBV5-4 and TRBJ2-3; D might be TRBD1 (5 bases). Per germline, CDR1 SGHNT and CDR2 YYREEE (reference sequence). V was pared by 1 base and J by 8 bases, with 11 bases between. This CDR3 spans 13 amino acids. CDR3: CASSLNRQTTQYF. CDR3 sequence (DNA): TGTGCCAGCAGCTTGAATAGACAGACTACGCAGTATTTT.

This clone has only a few counts. The rearrangement joins TRBV4-2 to TRBJ2-2, with 10 bases lining up with TRBD2. Losses at the gene ends were 0 bases for V and 6 bases for J; bases not matched to a gene: 4. There are 16 residues in the CDR3. The germline CDR1 and CDR2 sequences are LGHNA and YNFKEQ. The CDR3 sequence is CASSQDLAGVSGELFF. In nucleotides, the CDR3 is TGTGCCAGCAGCCAAGATCTAGCGGGAGTGTCCGGGGAGCTGTTTTTT.

This rearrangement joins TRBV5-4 to TRBJ2-1; 9 positions agree with TRBD2. The germline CDR1 and CDR2 sequences are SGHNT and YYREEE (reference sequence). J lost 3 bases, V lost 0 bases, and 7 bases had no gene match. CDR3 length: 17 amino acids. The CDR3: CASSLGGRGKGYNEQFF. In nucleotides, the CDR3 is TGTGCCAGCAGCTTGGGCGGGAGGGGAAAAGGCTACAATGAGCAGTTCTTC.

The chain couples TRBV5-8 to TRBJ2-7; 7 bases map to TRBD1. CDR1 SGHTS and CDR2 YDEGEE come from the germline V gene. This CDR3 region has 14 residues. Unmatched junction bases numbered 4, after V lost 1 base and J lost 3 bases. The CDR3 coding sequence is TGTGCCAGCAGCTTGTCGGGACAGAGCTACGAGCAGTACTTC. As protein: CASSLSGQSYEQYF. Looking up the rest from reference TRBV5-8 and TRBJ2-7 gives the full variable domain: EAGVTQSPTHLIKTRGQQATLRCSPISGHTSVYWYQQALGLGLQFLLWYDEGEERNRGNFPPRFSGRQFPNYSSELNVNALELEDSALYLCASSLSGQSYEQYFGPGTRLTVT.

The V gene is TRBV7-9, the J gene TRBJ2-7; D possibly corresponds to TRBD2 (5 bases). The V end lost 3 bases, the J end lost 0 bases, and 15 bases lay between the germline ends. The CDR3 covers 16 residues. CDR1 is SEHNR and CDR2 is FQNEAQ in the germline V gene (reference sequence). CDR3 protein: CASSLYRGIGSYEQYF. DNA of the CDR3: TGTGCCAGCAGCTTGTACCGGGGAATTGGCTCCTACGAGCAGTACTTC.

This clone was counted only a few times. The chain has TRBV9 and TRBJ2-2; 7 nucleotides agree with TRBD2. The germline CDR1 and CDR2 sequences are SGDLS and YYNGEE. The length of the CDR3 is 14 residues. Unmatched junction bases numbered 7, after V lost 4 bases and J lost 7 bases. For the CDR3, the DNA is TGTGCCAGCAGCCTGAGCGGGAACGGCGGGGAGCTGTTTTTT. It codes for CASSLSGNGGELFF.